Here is one T cell receptor beta chain with its context. These data belong to a study of shared clonotypes between healthy human individuals. Naive CD8 cells comprised CD45RO-negative, CCR7-positively selected cells, excluding terminally differentiated effector memory CD45RA+ cells. In the original analysis: Owing to the provision of junction-only sequences devoid of quality scores by immunoSEQ, filtering differed. The method was immunoSEQ multiplex PCR; TCRdb's version includes in-frame clones alone and lacks a portion of them. V, J and clone size derive from that table, while D and trimming were established from the DNA sequence. The sample has under 600,000 clones; 95% to 98% are singletons. Sequencing used naive CD8+ T cells sorted from blood. This TCR came from a man aged 25 to 40 in good health.

The CDR3 loop is CASSQEGSNTEAFF. The DNA of the CDR3 is TGTGCCAGCAGCCAGGAGGGCAGTAACACTGAAGCTTTCTTT. V usage is TRBV7-9 and J usage is TRBJ1-1; D is undetermined. Germline assignment: CDR1 SEHNR and CDR2 FQNEAQ (reference sequence). The CDR3 is 14 amino acids. Trimming left V 5 bases short and J 2 bases short, with 12 bases between.